The 30 T cell receptor beta chains below were found in one sample sequenced in a study of technical replicates of blood from a few donors. Repertoires were generated with immunoSEQ multiplex PCR, while TCRdb's copy carries only in-frame clones and drops some. The table has about 91,000 clones, around 92% seen once. The sequenced sample consisted of T cells isolated from PBMCs. These receptors were obtained from a human donor in good health.

The rearrangement uses TRBV28 and TRBJ2-1; 10 nucleotides agree with TRBD2. J was trimmed by 9 bases and V by 7 bases; bases with no gene match: 15. This CDR3 has 16 amino acids. Germline loops: CDR1 MDHEN, CDR2 SYDVKM. The CDR3 bases are TGTGCCAGCACCTACCTAGTAACTAGCGGGATAGGTGAGCAGTTCTTC. It encodes CASTYLVTSGIGEQFF. The full variable domain, in which reference TRBV28 and TRBJ2-1 provide the parts outside the CDR3, is DVKVTQSSRYLVKRTGEKVFLECVQDMDHENMFWYRQDPGLGLRLIYFSYDVKMKEKGDIPEGYSVSREKKERFSLILESASTNQTSMYLCASTYLVTSGIGEQFFGPGTRLTVL.

The chain combines TRBV9 with TRBJ2-3; TRBD2 aligns across 11 bases. The CDR3 consists of 18 residues. Trimming removed 2 bases from V and 0 bases from J; junction bases left unmatched: 8. From germline, CDR1 is SGDLS and CDR2 YYNGEE. The CDR3 coding sequence is TGTGCCAGCAGCGTCTTCAGGACTAGCGGGCTTAGCACAGATACGCAGTATTTT. Its protein product is CASSVFRTSGLSTDTQYF.

The CDR3 DNA reads TGTGCCGGCGGGACGGGTGGGGGGACAGGAGCCTCCTACGAGCAGTACTTC. This codes for CAGGTGGGTGASYEQYF. The chain recombines TRBV10-3 with TRBJ2-7, with 8 bases that match TRBD1. The CDR3 spans 17 residues. Per germline, CDR1 ENHRY and CDR2 SYGVKD. V lost 11 bases, J lost 0 bases, and 18 bases stayed unmatched.

The rearrangement uses TRBV29-1 and TRBJ2-1; no definite D call. Trimming removed 6 bases from V and 5 bases from J, with 8 bases in between. The CDR3 length is 11 residues. Germline-derived CDR1 and CDR2 are SQVTM and ANQGSEA. CDR3 sequence reads: CSVSRDNEQFF. The CDR3 DNA follows: TGCAGCGTCTCCCGGGACAATGAGCAGTTCTTC.

The chain employs TRBV10-3 and TRBJ2-1; 7 bases are a match to TRBD1. V lost 0 bases, J lost 6 bases, and 8 bases stayed unmatched. This CDR3 is built from 16 residues. Germline CDR1 is ENHRY and CDR2 is SYGVKD. This chain's CDR3 is CAISESTGTVGNEQFF. The CDR3 DNA sequence: TGTGCCATCAGTGAGTCGACAGGGACAGTGGGCAATGAGCAGTTCTTC.

The V and J genes are TRBV29-1 and TRBJ2-7; TRBD1 matches 8 bases. This CDR3 contains 19 residues. V shed 0 bases, J shed 2 bases, and the junction held 18 bases outside the gene matches. Germline lookup yields CDR1 SQVTM and CDR2 ANQGSEA. Here the CDR3 DNA reads TGCAGCGTTGAAGATTTAGGCGCGAATCGTGACAGGGGAGCCTACGAGCAGTACTTC. Protein sequence: CSVEDLGANRDRGAYEQYF.

The gene calls are TRBV9 and TRBJ1-2, with a possible D match to TRBD1 (5 bases). With 0 bases removed from V and 8 bases from J, the gap between germline ends came to 14 bases. The length of the CDR3 is 14 residues. Germline V gene sequence: CDR1 SGDLS, CDR2 YYNGEE. In nucleotides, the CDR3 is TGTGCCAGCAGCGTAGTTGGAGGGGCTCACGGCTACACCTTC. Encoded protein: CASSVVGGAHGYTF.

The chain employs TRBV18 and TRBJ1-2; the match to TRBD1 covers 7 bases. CDR3 length: 15 residues. Looked up from germline, CDR1 is KGHSH and CDR2 is LQKENI. V lost 0 bases and J lost 5; bases outside the gene matches: 6. CDR3 bases: TGTGCCAGCTCACCACCGGCCAGGACAGGTTATGGCTACACCTTC. The encoded protein is CASSPPARTGYGYTF.

The V gene is TRBV6-5, the J gene TRBJ1-1, with TRBD1 as a possible D gene (5 bases). There are 14 residues in the CDR3. CDR1 is MNHEY and CDR2 is SVGAGI in the germline V gene. The ends were cut back, 2 bases at V and 1 base at J, with 8 bases in the middle. The CDR3 reads CASSYITGNTEAFF. The CDR3 coding sequence is TGTGCCAGCAGTTACATAACAGGGAACACTGAAGCTTTCTTT.

This chain uses TRBV9 with TRBJ2-7; D not resolved. The CDR3 loop spans 13 amino acids. Germline V CDR1 and CDR2: SGDLS, YYNGEE. V gave up 4 bases and J gave up 2 bases, with 10 bases separating them. CDR3 bases: TGTGCCAGCAGCCCCCGGAGCACCTACGAGCAGTACTTC. Translation gives CASSPRSTYEQYF.

V gene TRBV19 combines with J gene TRBJ1-5, with D perhaps TRBD1 (6 bases). CDR3 size: 15 residues. V was cut by 5 bases and J by 0 bases, with 11 bases left in between. The germline gives CDR1 LNHDA, CDR2 SQIVND (reference sequence). The chain's CDR3 is CASSAMDSSNQPQHF. CDR3 bases: TGTGCCAGTAGTGCAATGGACAGTAGCAATCAGCCCCAGCATTTT. Together with reference TRBV19 and TRBJ1-5, the CDR3 gives the full variable domain: DGGITQSPKYLFRKEGQNVTLSCEQNLNHDAMYWYRQDPGQGLRLIYYSQIVNDFQKGDIAEGYSVSREKKESFPLTVTSAQKNPTAFYLCASSAMDSSNQPQHFGDGTRLSIL.

This clone was recorded a few times. This chain joins TRBV6-4 and TRBJ1-5, with D uncertain. Trimming removed 3 bases from V and 2 bases from J, with 5 bases in between. CDR3 length: 13 amino acids. CDR1 and CDR2 (germline): MRHNA, SNTAGT. The CDR3 DNA reads as TGTGCCAGCAGTGAGCAGGGCAATCAGCCCCAGCATTTT. It specifies CASSEQGNQPQHF.

This chain links TRBV6-5 with TRBJ1-3; 10 nucleotides match TRBD1. From germline, CDR1 is MNHEY and CDR2 SVGAGI. Trimming took 6 bases from V and 7 from J; bases not matched to a gene: 3. There are 13 residues in the CDR3. The CDR3: CASSGTGANTIYF. Written as DNA, the CDR3 is TGTGCCAGCAGCGGGACAGGGGCCAACACCATATATTTT.

The chain links TRBV19 to TRBJ2-7, with a weak D call TRBD1 (6 bases). CDR1 LNHDA and CDR2 SQIVND come from the germline V gene (reference sequence). Trimming removed 4 bases at V and 0 bases at J, with 10 bases between. The CDR3 runs to 14 residues. The CDR3 DNA sequence: TGTGCCAGTAGTAGACAGGTCAGCTCCTACGAGCAGTACTTC. It is translated as CASSRQVSSYEQYF. The complete variable domain, with remaining parts taken from reference TRBV19 and TRBJ2-7, reads DGGITQSPKYLFRKEGQNVTLSCEQNLNHDAMYWYRQDPGQGLRLIYYSQIVNDFQKGDIAEGYSVSREKKESFPLTVTSAQKNPTAFYLCASSRQVSSYEQYFGPGTRLTVT.

CDR3 in amino acids: CASSATVNYGYTF. Written as DNA, the CDR3 is TGTGCCAGCAGCGCTACAGTAAACTATGGCTACACCTTC. The chain employs TRBV9 and TRBJ1-2; no firm D call. V lost 3 bases to trimming and J lost 2 bases, with 8 bases between them. CDR1 and CDR2 (germline): SGDLS, YYNGEE. This CDR3 contains 13 residues.

This chain joins TRBV7-9 and TRBJ2-7; the match to TRBD2 covers 11 bases. V gave up 5 bases and J gave up 3 bases; unmatched junction bases: 6. CDR3 size: 15 residues. Per the germline V gene, CDR1 is SEHNR and CDR2 is FQNEAQ (reference sequence). The CDR3 region has the DNA TGTGCCAGCAGCATAACTAGCGGGAGTAACTACGAGCAGTACTTC. It specifies CASSITSGSNYEQYF.

The chain carries TRBV28 and TRBJ1-2; 9 bases map to TRBD1. The CDR3 length is 14 residues. Germline assignment: CDR1 MDHEN and CDR2 SYDVKM. The V segment lost 7 bases and the J segment 6 bases; nucleotides outside the gene matches: 9. The CDR3 sequence: CASTDGRDRDGYTF. The CDR3 region has the DNA TGTGCCAGCACCGACGGCCGGGACAGGGATGGCTACACCTTC.

The V call is TRBV18, the J call TRBJ2-2, with TRBD2 matching over 14 bases. The V and J ends lost 5 bases and 6 bases, in that order; junction bases with no gene match: 11. Per germline, CDR1 KGHSH and CDR2 LQKENI. The CDR3 sequence is 18 residues long. The CDR3 loop reads CASSGGLAGAGVAGELFF. The CDR3, as DNA: TGTGCCAGCTCAGGGGGACTAGCGGGGGCCGGAGTCGCCGGGGAGCTGTTTTTT.

The CDR3 here is CASGARGFEKLFF. CDR3 DNA: TGTGCCAGCGGGGCCAGGGGCTTTGAAAAACTGTTTTTT. J is TRBJ1-4 and V is TRBV7-6; D is perhaps TRBD1 (6 bases). This CDR3 is built from 13 residues. Between the trimmed V and J ends, which lost 8 bases and 7 bases, there was a span of 14 bases. The germline V gene has CDR1 SGHVS and CDR2 FNYEAQ.

The V call is TRBV6-1, the J call TRBJ2-5; TRBD1 might be the D (6 bases). CDR3 size: 15 residues. CDR1 is MNHNS and CDR2 is SASEGT in the germline V gene. CDR3 sequence: CSHTRGTRSGETQYF. DNA of the CDR3: TGTTCCCACACCAGGGGAACCAGGTCCGGGGAGACCCAGTACTTC.

The chain uses TRBV18 and TRBJ2-1; 7 nucleotides agree with TRBD2. This CDR3 comprises 14 residues. The germline gives CDR1 KGHSH, CDR2 LQKENI. Trimming took 3 bases from V and 5 from J; bases not matched to a gene: 4. The CDR3 loop is CASSPGGSHNEQFF. The CDR3 region has the DNA TGTGCCAGCTCACCGGGCGGGAGCCACAATGAGCAGTTCTTC.

The chain recombines TRBV4-1 with TRBJ2-5; 7 nucleotides match TRBD2. The DNA end is more similar to TRBJ2-7, so the J call may be wrong. The germline gives CDR1 MGHRA, CDR2 YSYEKL. This CDR3 contains 16 residues. The CDR3 DNA follows: TGCGCCAGCAGCCAAGATCCTAACGGACTAGTGCGCGAGCAGTACTTC. Its translation is CASSQDPNGLVREQYF.

The chain joins TRBV19 to TRBJ1-4; possible D gene TRBD1, 5 bases. Germline loops: CDR1 LNHDA, CDR2 SQIVND (reference sequence). The CDR3 is 14 amino acids. Trimming removed 6 bases from V and 8 bases from J, with 16 bases in between. The CDR3 loop is CASRGLKAGEKLFF. In DNA, the CDR3 is TGTGCCAGTAGGGGACTCAAGGCGGGGGAAAAACTGTTTTTT.

Details on this clone: A read error may account for a junction end that differs from germline. In nucleotides, the CDR3 is TGTGCCAGCAGTTTACCTAGCGGGAAGTATAGCTTC. It codes for CASSLPSGKYSF. The chain joins TRBV28 to TRBJ2-7, with 9 positions matching TRBD2. This CDR3 contains 12 residues. CDR1 is MDHEN, CDR2 SYDVKM, per germline.

V is TRBV7-2 and J is TRBJ2-7; D might be TRBD1 (6 bases). CDR1 and CDR2 from the germline V gene are SGHTA and FQGNSA. V was shortened by 5 bases and J by 2 bases, with 16 bases between the two germline ends. The CDR3 has 15 amino acids. This chain's CDR3 is CASSKLRDKAYEQYF. The CDR3 nucleotides are TGTGCCAGCAGCAAACTCCGGGACAAAGCCTACGAGCAGTACTTC.

This clone was recorded only once. V is TRBV30 and J is TRBJ2-7, with 7 bases fitting TRBD1. The ends lost 4 bases at V and 2 bases at J; junction bases unmatched: 11. CDR1 GTSNPN and CDR2 SVGIG come from the germline V gene (reference sequence). The CDR3 is 15 residues long. The CDR3 sequence is CAWKSATGTAYEQYF. The CDR3, as DNA: TGTGCCTGGAAATCCGCGACAGGGACCGCCTACGAGCAGTACTTC. The variable domain in full, with the rest retrieved from reference TRBV30 and TRBJ2-7, is SQTIHQWPATLVQPVGSPLSLECTVEGTSNPNLYWYRQAAGRGLQLLFYSVGIGQISSEVPQNLSASRPQDRQFILSSKKLLLSDSGFYLCAWKSATGTAYEQYFGPGTRLTVT.

V gene TRBV27 combines with J gene TRBJ1-1; tentatively, D is TRBD1 (5 bases). Between the trimmed V and J ends, which lost 6 bases and 6 bases, there was a span of 11 bases. CDR3 length: 12 residues. The germline gives CDR1 MNHEY, CDR2 SMNVEV (reference sequence). CDR3 sequence (DNA): TGTGCCAGCAGCCTTCAGGGATCTGAAGCTTTCTTT. Protein sequence: CASSLQGSEAFF.

This rearrangement joins TRBV10-3 to TRBJ1-6; TRBD1 might be the D (6 bases). This CDR3 contains 19 residues. The germline V gene has CDR1 ENHRY and CDR2 SYGVKD. The V and J ends lost 3 bases and 0 bases respectively, with 18 bases between them. The CDR3 reads CAISDYGAGEPSYNSPLHF. CDR3 bases: TGTGCCATCAGTGATTACGGGGCAGGGGAACCCTCCTATAATTCACCCCTCCACTTT.

This clone has just one count. The chain carries TRBV10-3 and TRBJ1-2; D is perhaps TRBD1 (6 bases). This CDR3 has 15 residues. Germline values: CDR1 ENHRY, CDR2 SYGVKD. Trimming removed 3 bases from V and 4 bases from J, with 15 bases in between. Here the CDR3 reads CAISDKGQQVYGYTF. The CDR3 nucleotides are TGTGCCATCAGTGATAAAGGACAGCAAGTCTATGGCTACACCTTC.

This chain joins TRBV7-9 and TRBJ1-4, with D possibly TRBD1 on 6 matching bases. V dropped 4 bases and J dropped 2 bases, with 11 bases sitting between them. CDR3 length equals 15 residues. The germline V gene has CDR1 SEHNR and CDR2 FQNEAQ (reference sequence). CDR3 amino acids: CASSSGTTTNEKLFF. The CDR3 DNA is TGTGCCAGCAGCTCCGGGACAACGACTAATGAAAAACTGTTTTTT. Together with reference TRBV7-9 and TRBJ1-4, the CDR3 gives the full variable domain: DTGVSQNPRHKITKRGQNVTFRCDPISEHNRLYWYRQTLGQGPEFLTYFQNEAQLEKSRLLSDRFSAERPKGSFSTLEIQRTEQGDSAMYLCASSSGTTTNEKLFFGSGTQLSVL.